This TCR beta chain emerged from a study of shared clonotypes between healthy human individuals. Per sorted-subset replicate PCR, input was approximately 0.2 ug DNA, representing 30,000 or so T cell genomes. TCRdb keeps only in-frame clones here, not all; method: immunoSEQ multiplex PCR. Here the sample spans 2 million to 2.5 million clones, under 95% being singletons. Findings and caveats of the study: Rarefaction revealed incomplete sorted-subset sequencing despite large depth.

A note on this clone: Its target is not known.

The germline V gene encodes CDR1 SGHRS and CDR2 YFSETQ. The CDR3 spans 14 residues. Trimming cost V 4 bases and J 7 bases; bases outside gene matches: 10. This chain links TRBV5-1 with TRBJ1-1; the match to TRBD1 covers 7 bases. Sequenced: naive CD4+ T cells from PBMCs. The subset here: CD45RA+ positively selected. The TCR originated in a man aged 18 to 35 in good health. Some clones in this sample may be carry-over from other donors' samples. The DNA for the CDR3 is TGCGCCAGCAGCCCGACAGGGTTCGCGGGTGAAGCTTTCTTT. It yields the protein CASSPTGFAGEAFF.